The present T cell receptor (beta chain) was sequenced within a study of control samples from healthy donors and cancer patients. Some clones are missing from TCRdb's copy, which holds only in-frame ones; the method was immunoSEQ multiplex PCR. The data show about 140,000 clones, with approximately 86% seen just once and roughly 8.4% held by the top ten. Germline V gives CDR1 SGHTA, CDR2 FQGNSA. CDR3 length equals 14 residues. Trimming left V 3 bases short and J 2 bases short, with 11 bases between. This sequence originates from a woman aged 30 to 39 in good health. The genes are TRBV7-2 and TRBJ2-7, with D possibly matching TRBD1 (5 bases). The source material was blood. The CDR3 is CASSFYRNPYEQYF. In DNA, the CDR3 is TGTGCCAGCAGCTTCTACAGGAACCCCTACGAGCAGTACTTC. The whole variable domain, filled in from reference TRBV7-2 and TRBJ2-7, reads GAGVSQSPSNKVTEKGKDVELRCDPISGHTALYWYRQSLGQGLEFLIYFQGNSAPDKSGLPSDRFSAERTGGSVSTLTIQRTQQEDSAVYLCASSFYRNPYEQYFGPGTRLTVT.